Given below is one T cell receptor beta chain in context. The CDR3 extends over 15 amino acids. Between the trimmed V and J ends, which lost 1 base and 6 bases, there was a span of 16 bases. From germline, CDR1 is LGHNA and CDR2 YSLEER. Methods used by the authors: Amplification of reference gene primers provided the estimated nucleated cell counts. Clones were sequenced by immunoSEQ multiplex PCR, and TCRdb holds only the in-frame ones, with some missing. V, J and clone size are those of that table, while D and trimming were read from the DNA. The table includes about 200,000 clones, roughly 90% detected once. The data are from a study of blood T cell repertoires in COVID-19. Turning to the study itself: Sample material is recorded as cDNA or gDNA derived from T cells, B-cell-depleted T cells, or PBMCs.

Sequenced: peripheral blood. The source is a woman in her sixties or seventies with acute or convalescent COVID-19. The chain uses TRBV4-3 and TRBJ2-7; maybe TRBD1 (6 bases). The CDR3 coding sequence is TGCGCCAGCAGCCAAGCCAGGGGCCCCGGGGCCGAGCAGTACTTC. It encodes CASSQARGPGAEQYF.